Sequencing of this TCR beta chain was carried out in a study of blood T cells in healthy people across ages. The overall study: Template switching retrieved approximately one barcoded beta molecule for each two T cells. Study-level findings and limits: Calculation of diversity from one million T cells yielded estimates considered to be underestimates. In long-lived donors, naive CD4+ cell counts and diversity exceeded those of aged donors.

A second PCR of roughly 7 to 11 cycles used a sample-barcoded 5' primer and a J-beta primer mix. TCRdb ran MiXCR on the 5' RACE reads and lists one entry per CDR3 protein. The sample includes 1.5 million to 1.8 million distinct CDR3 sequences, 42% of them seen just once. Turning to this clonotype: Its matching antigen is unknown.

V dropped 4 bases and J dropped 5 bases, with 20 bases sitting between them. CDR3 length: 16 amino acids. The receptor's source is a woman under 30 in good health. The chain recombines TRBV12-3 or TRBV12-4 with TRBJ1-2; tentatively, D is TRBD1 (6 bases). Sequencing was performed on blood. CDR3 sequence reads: CASSSTWIGGGYGYTF. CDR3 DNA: TGTGCCAGCAGTTCTACCTGGATTGGGGGCGGGTATGGCTACACCTTC.